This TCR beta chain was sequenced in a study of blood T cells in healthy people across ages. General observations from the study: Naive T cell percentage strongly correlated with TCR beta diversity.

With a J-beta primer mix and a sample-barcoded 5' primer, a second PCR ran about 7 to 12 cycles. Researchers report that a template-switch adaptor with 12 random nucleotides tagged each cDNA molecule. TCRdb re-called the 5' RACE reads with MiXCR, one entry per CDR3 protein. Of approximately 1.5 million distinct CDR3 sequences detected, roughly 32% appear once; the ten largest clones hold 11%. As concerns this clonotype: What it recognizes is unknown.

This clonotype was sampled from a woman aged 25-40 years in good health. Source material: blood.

The CDR3 DNA follows: TGTGCCAGCTTTAACGTGGGCACAGATACGCAGTATTTT. Amino acids: CASFNVGTDTQYF. This rearrangement joins TRBV27 to TRBJ2-3; no clear D gene. The V gene's germline CDR1 is MNHEY and CDR2 SMNVEV (reference sequence). The CDR3 totals 13 residues. The V gene lost 8 bases and the J gene lost 1 base, with 10 bases spanning the gap.